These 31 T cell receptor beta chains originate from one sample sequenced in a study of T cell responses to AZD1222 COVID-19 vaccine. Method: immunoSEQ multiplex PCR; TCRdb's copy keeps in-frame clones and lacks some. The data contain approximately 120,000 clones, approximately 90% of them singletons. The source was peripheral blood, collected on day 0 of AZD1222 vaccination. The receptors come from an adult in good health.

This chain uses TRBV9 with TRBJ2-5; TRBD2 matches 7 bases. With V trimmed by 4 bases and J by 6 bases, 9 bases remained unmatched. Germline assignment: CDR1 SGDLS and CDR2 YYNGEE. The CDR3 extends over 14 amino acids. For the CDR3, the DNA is TGTGCCAGCAGCCTGGGGGGGTTTGGTAAGACCCAGTACTTC. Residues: CASSLGGFGKTQYF.

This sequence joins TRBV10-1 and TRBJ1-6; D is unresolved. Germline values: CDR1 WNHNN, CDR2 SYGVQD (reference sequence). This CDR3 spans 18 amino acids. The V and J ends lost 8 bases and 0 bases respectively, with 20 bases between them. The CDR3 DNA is TGCGCCAGCCCTGCCCAGGACTGCGACATCTCCTATAATTCACCCCTCCACTTT. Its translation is CASPAQDCDISYNSPLHF.

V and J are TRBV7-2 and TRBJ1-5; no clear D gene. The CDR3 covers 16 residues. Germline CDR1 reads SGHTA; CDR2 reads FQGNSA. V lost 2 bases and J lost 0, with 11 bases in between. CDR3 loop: CASSLLGPNSNQPQHF. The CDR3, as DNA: TGTGCCAGCAGCTTACTGGGCCCAAATAGCAATCAGCCCCAGCATTTT.

The CDR3 DNA reads TGTGCCAGCAGCTTGGGAACAGCGGGCTACACCTTC. As protein: CASSLGTAGYTF. The chain employs TRBV5-6 and TRBJ1-2; D is ambiguous. V lost 0 bases and J 8 bases, leaving 8 bases between the germline ends. Germline CDR1 is SGHDT and CDR2 is YYEEEE. There are 12 residues in the CDR3.

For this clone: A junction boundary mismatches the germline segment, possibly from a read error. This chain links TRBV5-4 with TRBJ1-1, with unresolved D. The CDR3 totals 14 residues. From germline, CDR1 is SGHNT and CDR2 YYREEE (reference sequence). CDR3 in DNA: TGTGCCAGTTCCTCCGGCGCGTTGAACGCTGAAGCTTTCTTT. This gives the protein CASSSGALNAEAFF. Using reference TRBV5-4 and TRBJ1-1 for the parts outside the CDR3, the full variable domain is ETGVTQSPTHLIKTRGQQVTLRCSSQSGHNTVSWYQQALGQGPQFIFQYYREEENGRGNFPPRFSGLQFPNYSSELNVNALELDDSALYLCASSSGALNAEAFFGQGTRLTVV.

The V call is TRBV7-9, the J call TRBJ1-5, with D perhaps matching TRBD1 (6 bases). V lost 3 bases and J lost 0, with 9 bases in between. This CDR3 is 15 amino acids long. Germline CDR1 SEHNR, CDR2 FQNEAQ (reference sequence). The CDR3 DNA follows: TGTGCCAGCAGCTTGGGAGGGGGTAGCAATCAGCCCCAGCATTTT. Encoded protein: CASSLGGGSNQPQHF.

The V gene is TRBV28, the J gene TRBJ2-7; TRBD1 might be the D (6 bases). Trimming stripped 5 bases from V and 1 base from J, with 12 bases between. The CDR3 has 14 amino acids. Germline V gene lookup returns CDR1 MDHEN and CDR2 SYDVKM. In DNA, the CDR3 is TGTGCCAGCAGTCGGGCAGGGGATTCCTACGAGCAGTACTTC. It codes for CASSRAGDSYEQYF.

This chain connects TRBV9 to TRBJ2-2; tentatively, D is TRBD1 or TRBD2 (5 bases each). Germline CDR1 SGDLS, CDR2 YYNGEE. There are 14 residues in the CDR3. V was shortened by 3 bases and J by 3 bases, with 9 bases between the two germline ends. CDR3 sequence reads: CASSGDRYTGELFF. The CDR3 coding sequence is TGTGCCAGCAGCGGGGACCGTTACACCGGGGAGCTGTTTTTT.

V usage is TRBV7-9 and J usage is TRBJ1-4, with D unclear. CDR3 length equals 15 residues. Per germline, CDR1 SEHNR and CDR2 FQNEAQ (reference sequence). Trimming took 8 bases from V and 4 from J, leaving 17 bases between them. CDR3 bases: TGTGCCAGCCGTAACCGAGGTAGTGGTAATGAAAAACTGTTTTTT. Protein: CASRNRGSGNEKLFF.

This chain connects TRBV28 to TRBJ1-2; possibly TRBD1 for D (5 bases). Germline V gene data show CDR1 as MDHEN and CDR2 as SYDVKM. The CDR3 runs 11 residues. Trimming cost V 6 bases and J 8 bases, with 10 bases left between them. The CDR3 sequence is CASRNWGGYTF. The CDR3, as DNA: TGTGCCAGCAGGAATTGGGGGGGCTACACCTTC.

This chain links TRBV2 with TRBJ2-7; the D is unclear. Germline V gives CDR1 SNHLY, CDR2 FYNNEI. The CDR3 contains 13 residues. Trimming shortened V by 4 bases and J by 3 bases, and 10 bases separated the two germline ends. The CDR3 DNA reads TGTGCCAGCAGTGTTGCGGCAGACTACGAGCAGTACTTC. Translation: CASSVAADYEQYF.

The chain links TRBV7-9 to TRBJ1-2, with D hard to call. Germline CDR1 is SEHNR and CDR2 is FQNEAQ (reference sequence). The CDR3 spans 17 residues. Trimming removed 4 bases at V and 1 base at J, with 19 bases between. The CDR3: CASSSDLSRTINYGYTF. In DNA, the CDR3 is TGTGCCAGCAGCTCAGACCTTAGTCGGACCATTAACTATGGCTACACCTTC. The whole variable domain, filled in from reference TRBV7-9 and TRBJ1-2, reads DTGVSQNPRHKITKRGQNVTFRCDPISEHNRLYWYRQTLGQGPEFLTYFQNEAQLEKSRLLSDRFSAERPKGSFSTLEIQRTEQGDSAMYLCASSSDLSRTINYGYTFGSGTRLTVV.

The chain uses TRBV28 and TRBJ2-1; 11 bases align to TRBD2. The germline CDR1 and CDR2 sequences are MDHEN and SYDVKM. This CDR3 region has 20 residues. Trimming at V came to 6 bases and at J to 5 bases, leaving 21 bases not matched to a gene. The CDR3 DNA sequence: TGTGCCAGCAGCCTTAGACTAGCGGGGACTATTAGAGGGCTCCACAATGAGCAGTTCTTC. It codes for CASSLRLAGTIRGLHNEQFF.

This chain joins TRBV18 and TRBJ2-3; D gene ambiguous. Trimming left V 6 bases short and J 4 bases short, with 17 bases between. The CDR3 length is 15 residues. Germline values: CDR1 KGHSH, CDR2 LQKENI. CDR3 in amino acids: CASSHPGSTPDTQYF. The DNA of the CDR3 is TGTGCCAGCTCCCACCCGGGCTCGACACCAGATACGCAGTATTTT.

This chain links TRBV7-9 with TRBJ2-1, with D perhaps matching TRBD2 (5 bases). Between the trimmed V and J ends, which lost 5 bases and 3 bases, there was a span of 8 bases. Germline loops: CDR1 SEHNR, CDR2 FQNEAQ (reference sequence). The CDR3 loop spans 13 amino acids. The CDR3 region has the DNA TGTGCCAGCAGCCTCGACTACTACAATGAGCAGTTCTTC. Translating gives CASSLDYYNEQFF.

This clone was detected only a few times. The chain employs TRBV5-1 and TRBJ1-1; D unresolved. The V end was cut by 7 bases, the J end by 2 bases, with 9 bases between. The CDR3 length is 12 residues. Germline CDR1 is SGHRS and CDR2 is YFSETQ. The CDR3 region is CASGGTNTEAFF. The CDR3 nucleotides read TGCGCCAGCGGAGGAACCAACACTGAAGCTTTCTTT.

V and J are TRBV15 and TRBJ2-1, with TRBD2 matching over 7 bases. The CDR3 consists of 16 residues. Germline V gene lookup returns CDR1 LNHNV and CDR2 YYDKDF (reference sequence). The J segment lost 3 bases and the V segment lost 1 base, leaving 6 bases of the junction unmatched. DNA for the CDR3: TGTGCCACCAGCAGAGGGAGTCTAGCGGACTACAATGAGCAGTTCTTC. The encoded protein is CATSRGSLADYNEQFF.

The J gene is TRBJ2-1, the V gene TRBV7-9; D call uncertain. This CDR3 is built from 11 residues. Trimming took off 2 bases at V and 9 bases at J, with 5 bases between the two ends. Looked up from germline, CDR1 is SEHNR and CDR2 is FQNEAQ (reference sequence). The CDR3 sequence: CASSLIAEQFF. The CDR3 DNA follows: TGTGCCAGCAGCTTAATAGCTGAGCAGTTCTTC.

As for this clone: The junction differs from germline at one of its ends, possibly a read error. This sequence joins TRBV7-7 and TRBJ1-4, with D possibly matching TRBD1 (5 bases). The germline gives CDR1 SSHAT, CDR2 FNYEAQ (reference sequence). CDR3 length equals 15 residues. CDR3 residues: CASSPTGTVNEKLFF. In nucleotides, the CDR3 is TGTGCTAGCAGCCCCACCGGGACGGTTAATGAAAAACTGTTTTTT.

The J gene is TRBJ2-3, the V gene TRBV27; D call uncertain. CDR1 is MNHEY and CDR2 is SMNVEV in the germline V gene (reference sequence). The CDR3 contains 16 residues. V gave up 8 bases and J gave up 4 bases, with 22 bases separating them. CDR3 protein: CASGHPPTRRSDTQYF. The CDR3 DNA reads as TGTGCCAGCGGCCATCCACCGACGAGAAGGTCAGATACGCAGTATTTT.

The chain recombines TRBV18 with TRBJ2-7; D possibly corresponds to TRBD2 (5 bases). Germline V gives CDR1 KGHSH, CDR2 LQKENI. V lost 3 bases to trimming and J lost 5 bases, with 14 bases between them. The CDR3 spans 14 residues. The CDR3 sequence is CASSPGLLTDEQYF. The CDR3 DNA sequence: TGTGCCAGCTCACCCGGACTGCTTACTGACGAGCAGTACTTC.

The CDR3 here is CSASPEGDTEAFF. The CDR3 DNA reads as TGCAGTGCTAGTCCCGAAGGGGACACTGAAGCTTTCTTT. V and J are TRBV20-1 and TRBJ1-1; TRBD1 is a possible D gene (5 bases). The CDR3 has 13 amino acids. The ends were cut back, 3 bases at V and 3 bases at J, with 11 bases in the middle. The germline CDR1 and CDR2 sequences are DFQATT and SNEGSKA (reference sequence).

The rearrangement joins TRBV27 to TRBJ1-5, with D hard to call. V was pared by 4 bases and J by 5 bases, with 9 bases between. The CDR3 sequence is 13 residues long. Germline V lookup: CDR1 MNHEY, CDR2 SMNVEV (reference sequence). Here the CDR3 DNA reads TGTGCCAGCAGTTCACAAACCCATCAGCCCCAGCATTTT. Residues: CASSSQTHQPQHF.

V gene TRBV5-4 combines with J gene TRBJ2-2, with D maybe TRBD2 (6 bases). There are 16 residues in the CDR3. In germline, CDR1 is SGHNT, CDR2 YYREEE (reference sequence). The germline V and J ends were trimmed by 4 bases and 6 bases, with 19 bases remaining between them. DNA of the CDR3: TGTGCCAGCAGCCCATATAGCGGCGGGGTTGCCGGGGAGCTGTTTTTT. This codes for CASSPYSGGVAGELFF.

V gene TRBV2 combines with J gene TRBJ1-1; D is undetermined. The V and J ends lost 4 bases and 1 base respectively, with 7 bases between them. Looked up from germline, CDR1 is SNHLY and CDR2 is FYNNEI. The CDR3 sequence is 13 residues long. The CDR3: CASSVQRNTEAFF. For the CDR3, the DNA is TGTGCCAGCAGTGTCCAGCGGAACACTGAAGCTTTCTTT.

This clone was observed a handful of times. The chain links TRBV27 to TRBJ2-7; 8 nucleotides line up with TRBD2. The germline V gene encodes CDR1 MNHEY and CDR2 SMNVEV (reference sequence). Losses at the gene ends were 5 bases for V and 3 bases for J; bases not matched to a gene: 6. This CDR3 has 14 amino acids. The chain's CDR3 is CASSPGTRLYEQYF. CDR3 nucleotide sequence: TGTGCCAGCAGTCCCGGGACTAGGCTCTACGAGCAGTACTTC.

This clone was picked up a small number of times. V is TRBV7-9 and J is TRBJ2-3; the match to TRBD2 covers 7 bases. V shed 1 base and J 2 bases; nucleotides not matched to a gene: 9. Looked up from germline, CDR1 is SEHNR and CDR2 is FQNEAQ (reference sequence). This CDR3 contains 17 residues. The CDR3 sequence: CASSLGSTSETTDTQYF. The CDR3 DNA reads TGTGCCAGCAGCTTAGGGTCCACTAGCGAAACCACAGATACGCAGTATTTT.

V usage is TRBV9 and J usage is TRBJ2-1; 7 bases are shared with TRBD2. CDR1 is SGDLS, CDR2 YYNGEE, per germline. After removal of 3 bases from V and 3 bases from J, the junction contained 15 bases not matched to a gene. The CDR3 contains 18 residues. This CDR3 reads CASSEERDPSYNYNEQFF. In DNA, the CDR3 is TGTGCCAGCAGCGAAGAGCGGGACCCGAGCTACAACTACAATGAGCAGTTCTTC.

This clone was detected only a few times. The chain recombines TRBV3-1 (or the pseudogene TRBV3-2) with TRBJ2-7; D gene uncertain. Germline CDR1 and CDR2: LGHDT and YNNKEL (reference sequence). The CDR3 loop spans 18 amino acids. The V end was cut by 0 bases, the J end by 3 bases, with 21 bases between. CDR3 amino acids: CASSQDLTETPWGYEQYF. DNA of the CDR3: TGTGCCAGCAGCCAAGATCTCACCGAGACTCCATGGGGCTACGAGCAGTACTTC.

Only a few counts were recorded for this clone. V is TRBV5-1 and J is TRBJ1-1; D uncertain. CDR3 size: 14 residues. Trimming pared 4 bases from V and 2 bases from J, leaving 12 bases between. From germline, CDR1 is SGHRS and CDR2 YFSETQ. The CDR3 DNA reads TGCGCCAGCAGCCGCCAGGATCTTAACACTGAAGCTTTCTTT. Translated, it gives CASSRQDLNTEAFF.

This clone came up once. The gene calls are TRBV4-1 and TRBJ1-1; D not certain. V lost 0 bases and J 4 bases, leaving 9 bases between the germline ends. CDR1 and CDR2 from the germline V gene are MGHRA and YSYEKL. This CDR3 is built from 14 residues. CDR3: CASSQEPDGTEAFF. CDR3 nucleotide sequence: TGCGCCAGCAGCCAAGAGCCAGACGGCACTGAAGCTTTCTTT.